This passage covers 16 T cell receptor beta chains from one sample sequenced in a study of T cell clonality in common variable immunodeficiency. Assay: immunoSEQ multiplex PCR; the TCRdb copy retains only in-frame clones and omits some. The sample shows about 64,000 clones, none of them appearing just once. Sequencing was carried out using peripheral blood mononuclear cells. These receptors originate from a person aged 18 to 75 in good health.

This clone came up many times. The missing CDR3 end, 3 residues past where the read stops, is filled in from the germline J gene. The V gene is TRBV7-3, the J gene TRBJ2-2; the match to TRBD2 covers 11 bases. Germline trimming cut 10 bases from V and 5 bases from J; bases unmatched to any gene: 6. Germline values: CDR1 SGHTA, CDR2 FQGTGA. The CDR3 spans 14 residues. The CDR3: CATSSGRRTGELFF. The sequenced CDR3 bases are TGTGCCACCTCTAGCGGGAGGAGAACCGGGGAG.

This clone is labeled medium-sized. The sequence runs out 3 residues before the end of the CDR3; the remainder is reconstructed from the germline J gene. This chain links TRBV29-1 with TRBJ2-1, with TRBD2 identical over 16 bases. The CDR3 loop spans 16 amino acids. The junction had 8 bases not matched to a gene; V was cut back by 6 bases and J by 6 bases. Germline loops: CDR1 SQVTM, CDR2 ANQGSEA. The CDR3 bases that were read are TGCAGCGTAGACGGGACTAGCGGGAGGGCGAGCAATGAG. Translated: CSVDGTSGRASNE. The entire CDR3 protein reads CSVDGTSGRASNEQFF.

This clone has ten or more counts. The read terminates 3 residues before the CDR3 end, so the remaining end is supplied by the germline J gene. The chain is built from TRBV4-1 and TRBJ2-2; weak D call: TRBD2 (5 bases). The CDR3 contains 17 residues. Deletions cut 1 base from V and 1 base from J, with 13 bases between. Germline assignment: CDR1 MGHRA and CDR2 YSYEKL. The CDR3 loop is CASSQAVAGLNTGELFF. The sequenced part of the CDR3 DNA is TGCGCCAGCAGCCAAGCGGTGGCGGGTCTGAACACCGGGGAG.

Many counts were recorded for this clone. The CDR3 end falls 3 residues outside the read, so it is completed with the germline J gene. The rearrangement uses TRBV5-6 and TRBJ2-1, with D hard to call. CDR3 size: 15 residues. V was clipped by 0 bases and J by 7 bases, with 14 bases between them. The germline V gene has CDR1 SGHDT and CDR2 YYEEEE. CDR3 bases read: TGTGCCAGCAGCTTGGGGCTGCAGGTAAATAATGAG. This translates into CASSLGLQVNNE. The full-length CDR3 reads as CASSLGLQVNNEQFF.

This clone was counted ten times or more. The CDR3 goes on 3 residues after the read ends, and that part is filled in from the germline J gene. This chain joins TRBV7-9 and TRBJ1-1, with TRBD1 identical over 7 bases. The junction had 11 bases not matched to a gene; V was cut back by 8 bases and J by 5 bases. The CDR3 length is 14 residues. Looked up from germline, CDR1 is SEHNR and CDR2 is FQNEAQ (reference sequence). The sequenced CDR3 bases are TGTGCCAGCTCCACCCCGACAGGGCCGACTGAA. Amino acids: CASSTPTGPTE. The CDR3 in its entirety is CASSTPTGPTEAFF.

This clone was counted ten times or more. With the read ending 3 residues before the CDR3 end, the germline J gene is used to fill in that end. The J gene is TRBJ2-7, the V gene TRBV5-1; 12 bases match TRBD2. Germline loops: CDR1 SGHRS, CDR2 YFSETQ. The V gene end was trimmed by 6 bases and the J gene end by 6 bases; junction bases not matched to a gene: 10. CDR3 size: 15 residues. Partial CDR3 DNA: TGCGCCAGCACCCTTGGGCTAGCGGGAGGGGTCGAG. Translating gives CASTLGLAGGVE. In full, the CDR3 is CASTLGLAGGVEQYF.

In this sample, this clone turned up many times. The sequenced part of the CDR3 DNA is TGTGCCAGCAGGGACCCGACAGGGGTAGGGGCCAACGTC. Its protein product is CASRDPTGVGANV. The full-length CDR3 reads as CASRDPTGVGANVLTF. V gene TRBV9 combines with J gene TRBJ2-6; the match to TRBD1 covers 8 bases. With the read ending 3 residues before the CDR3 end, the germline J gene is used to fill in that end. Trimming took 5 bases from V and 4 from J; bases not matched to a gene: 8. Germline V gene lookup returns CDR1 SGDLS and CDR2 YYNGEE. The CDR3 is 16 residues long.

There are many counts of this clone. The read falls 3 residues short of the CDR3 end, and the missing part is taken from the germline J gene. The V call is TRBV9, the J call TRBJ1-2; TRBD1 agrees at 7 bases. Germline CDR1 is SGDLS and CDR2 is YYNGEE. The CDR3 contains 14 residues. CDR3 bases read: TGTGCCAGCAGCGTAGCCCTCGGACAGGAGGGC. Its protein is CASSVALGQEG. The full CDR3 protein reads CASSVALGQEGYTF.

This clone was seen at least ten times. CDR3 amino acids: CSASRGGKGLGDTQYF. CDR3 DNA, as far as it was read: TGCAGTGCCAGTCGCGGGGGGAAGGGACTGGGGGATACG. The chain joins TRBV20-1 to TRBJ2-3, with 8 positions matching TRBD2. The CDR3 goes on 3 residues after the read ends, and that part is filled in from the germline J gene. The J segment lost 6 bases and the V segment lost 6 bases, leaving 17 bases of the junction unmatched. The CDR3 loop spans 16 amino acids. CDR1 and CDR2 from the germline V gene are DFQATT and SNEGSKA (reference sequence).

This clone was counted many times. The sequence runs out 3 residues before the end of the CDR3; the remainder is reconstructed from the germline J gene. V is TRBV19 and J is TRBJ2-7; 9 bases are a match to TRBD1. This CDR3 contains 15 residues. J lost 2 bases, V lost 3 bases, and 5 bases had no gene match. Germline V lookup: CDR1 LNHDA, CDR2 SQIVND (reference sequence). CDR3: CASSMGTGTTYEQYF. The sequenced CDR3 bases are TGTGCCAGTAGTATGGGGACAGGGACCACCTACGAG.

This clone was counted ten times or more. The read terminates 3 residues before the CDR3 end, so the remaining end is supplied by the germline J gene. This chain links TRBV30 with TRBJ1-1; D not resolved. Per the germline V gene, CDR1 is GTSNPN and CDR2 is SVGIG (reference sequence). The CDR3 has 12 residues. V was trimmed by 5 bases and J by 0 bases, leaving 7 bases between them. CDR3 sequence reads: CAWGRLNTEAFF. The sequenced CDR3 bases are TGTGCCTGGGGCAGGCTGAACACTGAA.

In this sample, this clone turned up many times. The read terminates 3 residues ahead of where the CDR3 ends, so the germline J gene completes it. The V and J genes are TRBV2 and TRBJ1-1; D is possibly TRBD1 (6 bases). Trimming pared 10 bases from V and 1 base from J, leaving 13 bases between. Germline V gene sequence: CDR1 SNHLY, CDR2 FYNNEI. The CDR3 spans 13 residues. CDR3 DNA (partial): TGTGCCATCGTTGACAGGACGAACACTGAA. Its translation is CAIVDRTNTE. Given in full, the CDR3 is CAIVDRTNTEAFF.

This clone appeared many times. The read halts 3 residues ahead of the CDR3 end, with the missing end drawn from the germline J gene. The V gene is TRBV19, the J gene TRBJ2-1; D unclear. CDR1 and CDR2 (germline): LNHDA, SQIVND (reference sequence). The CDR3 spans 12 residues. The ends were cut back, 4 bases at V and 7 bases at J, with 8 bases in the middle. The CDR3 here is CASSSYLNEQFF. CDR3 DNA (partial): TGTGCCAGTAGTAGCTACCTGAATGAG. The full variable domain, completed using reference TRBV19 and TRBJ2-1, is DGGITQSPKYLFRKEGQNVTLSCEQNLNHDAMYWYRQDPGQGLRLIYYSQIVNDFQKGDIAEGYSVSREKKESFPLTVTSAQKNPTAFYLCASSSYLNEQFFGPGTRLTVL.

In its sample, this clone ranks as medium-sized. The read is 3 residues too short to cover the CDR3 end, so that end is filled in from the germline J gene. The genes are TRBV7-3 and TRBJ2-3, with 9 bases aligning to TRBD2. Germline V CDR1 and CDR2: SGHTA, FQGTGA. The V and J ends lost 0 bases and 2 bases, in that order; junction bases with no gene match: 6. There are 17 residues in the CDR3. CDR3 in amino acids: CASSLTRLAGFTDTQYF. Partial CDR3 DNA: TGTGCCAGCAGCTTAACAAGGCTAGCGGGATTCACAGATACG.

There are many counts of this clone. The read ends 3 residues early relative to the CDR3; the germline J gene fills the gap. The chain uses TRBV7-8 and TRBJ1-2; D unresolved. The germline V gene has CDR1 SGHVS and CDR2 FQNEAQ. V shed 3 bases and J shed 3 bases, with 8 bases lying between them. This CDR3 has 13 amino acids. CDR3 DNA (partial): TGTGCCAGCAGCTTTCGAAAGGACTATGGC. This translates into CASSFRKDYG. The full-length CDR3 reads as CASSFRKDYGYTF.

This clone was picked up many times. The read stops 3 residues short of the end of the CDR3; the missing end is completed from the germline J gene. The gene calls are TRBV10-3 and TRBJ2-7, with 9 positions matching TRBD1. With V trimmed by 6 bases and J by 2 bases, 2 bases remained unmatched. The germline gives CDR1 ENHRY, CDR2 SYGVKD. The CDR3 is 13 residues long. CDR3 in amino acids: CAIRDRGAYEQYF. The CDR3 DNA, read in part, is TGTGCCATCAGGGACAGGGGTGCCTACGAG.